This T cell receptor beta chain was identified in a study of blood T cell repertoires in COVID-19 (dated by TCRdb to 2018 to 2020). Study-wide context: Samples from collaborators originated in the United States, Italy and Spain and spanned both the acute and convalescent phases of COVID-19. The material from the prospective study consisted of cDNA or gDNA derived from T cells, B-cell-depleted T cells, or PBMCs. The dataset comprised deeply sampled blood TCRbeta repertoires from subjects exposed to, actively infected with, or recovered from COVID-19. The repertoires were released in a freely available public database meant as a resource for research on the immune response to SARS-CoV-2. Samples were obtained from the ongoing ImmuneRACE study (first 160 participants) and from about 1,300 subjects provided by 6 global collaborators. Sample metadata almost always included a de-identified subject ID, COVID-19 status, age in years and sex. Where available, HLA class I and class II types were obtained from metadata supplied by the sample provider rather than from assay-based typing. Results the study describes overall, beyond this receptor: The amount of clinical and demographic metadata varied by source and participant and was provided uncurated.

Notes on this clone: It lacks a known antigen. The input lacks base qualities; no much larger clone sits a single base away.

The CDR3, cysteine through phenylalanine, is 16 amino acids long. CDR3 DNA is the only sequence kept; it has 48 bases, read in frame from the first base. V loses 0 bases at its end and J loses 7 bases; junction bases beyond the gene matches: 12. CDR1 is given as SGHRS and CDR2 as YFSETQ, both from the germline V gene. The immunoSEQ Assay, a bias-controlled multiplex PCR, was used to amplify TCRbeta CDR3 regions from genomic DNA. The source study handled its data this way. Within the assay, amplification of reference gene primers was used to estimate how many nucleated cells each sample contained. Sequence reads were collapsed and filtered to measure the absolute abundance of every unique TCRbeta CDR3 rearrangement. For each sample, productive Simpson clonality was calculated as the square root of Simpson's diversity index over productive rearrangements. Not all clones reach the TCRdb copy of this immuneACCESS table, which keeps in-frame sequences only. Checked studies attribute under half of the gap to unresolved V genes and leave the rest unexplained. Clone size and V and J calls were adopted from that table, with D and trimming inferred from the DNA. The sample yields a few hundred thousand clones; around 89% were counted once. Approximately 2.3% of the sample is in the top ten clones.

One collaborating source in Seattle enrolled patients during active infection and followed them longitudinally through the course of disease. Each collaborating institution followed its own protocols to collect whole blood in K2EDTA tubes. Collaborator samples were shipped for TCRbeta analysis as frozen whole blood, isolated PBMCs, or DNA extracted from either sample type. This clonotype was obtained from a woman aged 60-75 years with COVID-19, enrolled during active disease. Sequenced sample: peripheral blood. In this chain, TRBV5-1 is recombined with TRBJ2-7; 8 central bases correspond to TRBD2. At the DNA level, the sequence is TGCGCCAGCAGCTTGGGAGGTGGCGGGGGGCCGGAGGAGCAGTACTTC. It translates to CASSLGGGGGPEEQYF.